These 18 T cell receptor beta chains share one sample of origin, sequenced in a study of T cells after posttransplantation cyclophosphamide. Clones were read by immunoSEQ multiplex PCR, and TCRdb kept only the in-frame ones, dropping some. Found here are 9,800 or so clones, 89% of them singletons; the top ten hold under 5%. Methotrexate plus calcineurin inhibitor accompanied controls' myeloablative marrow transplants; sampling was 1 year later. Sequenced here: PBMCs, sampled around 450 days after allogeneic stem cell transplant with calcineurin inhibitor and methotrexate. The source is a male patient in his forties or fifties who received an allogeneic stem cell transplant from an unrelated donor, was CMV-positive, and had chronic GVHD only. The graft donor may account for some of the T cells.

This clone has a single count. J is TRBJ2-3 and V is TRBV7-2, with 7 bases aligning to TRBD2. The V gene end was trimmed by 5 bases and the J gene end by 6 bases; junction bases not matched to a gene: 5. CDR1 is SGHTA and CDR2 is FQGNSA in the germline V gene. CDR3 length: 13 amino acids. The CDR3 spells CASSLGLEDTQYF. As DNA, the CDR3 is TGTGCCAGCAGCCTAGGACTAGAGGATACGCAGTATTTT.

V gene TRBV9 combines with J gene TRBJ2-1, with TRBD2 matching over 8 bases. This CDR3 has 19 residues. The V gene's germline CDR1 is SGDLS and CDR2 YYNGEE. V lost 4 bases and J lost 7; bases outside the gene matches: 22. The CDR3 DNA reads TGTGCCAGCAGCAACCCGGGAGGGCCGGGGGGCGGGAGTTGGAATGAGCAGTTCTTC. It encodes CASSNPGGPGGGSWNEQFF.

This clone has just one count. In DNA, the CDR3 is TGTGCCAGCAGCACCCCCTTAGCCTACGAGCAGTACTTC. Its protein is CASSTPLAYEQYF. The V and J genes are TRBV7-9 and TRBJ2-7; D gene uncertain. CDR1 is SEHNR, CDR2 FQNEAQ, per germline (reference sequence). Trimming took 5 bases from V and 2 from J, leaving 10 bases between them. The CDR3 sequence is 13 residues long.

The chain recombines TRBV5-4 with TRBJ2-1; D may be TRBD1 (6 bases). The V end was cut by 2 bases, the J end by 7 bases, with 7 bases between. CDR1 and CDR2 (germline): SGHNT, YYREEE (reference sequence). The CDR3 is made up of 12 amino acids. CDR3 residues: CASSLGQNEQFF. Here the CDR3 DNA reads TGTGCCAGCAGCTTAGGACAGAATGAGCAGTTCTTC. The full variable domain, with the rest looked up from reference TRBV5-4 and TRBJ2-1, is ETGVTQSPTHLIKTRGQQVTLRCSSQSGHNTVSWYQQALGQGPQFIFQYYREEENGRGNFPPRFSGLQFPNYSSELNVNALELDDSALYLCASSLGQNEQFFGPGTRLTVL.

The CDR3 sequence: CSARQGNTEAFF. The CDR3 DNA reads as TGCAGCGCACGACAGGGGAACACTGAAGCTTTCTTT. The chain links TRBV29-1 to TRBJ1-1; 7 positions agree with TRBD1. V shed 7 bases, J shed 1 base, and the junction held 3 bases outside the gene matches. The CDR3 runs 12 residues. In germline, CDR1 is SQVTM, CDR2 ANQGSEA.

The chain uses TRBV4-1 and TRBJ2-7, with 15 bases lining up with TRBD2. Germline CDR1 and CDR2: MGHRA and YSYEKL. This CDR3 comprises 18 residues. With V trimmed by 0 bases and J by 0 bases, 3 bases remained unmatched. The CDR3 DNA is TGCGCCAGCAGCCAAGAGGGGACTAGCGGGAGGAGCTCCTACGAGCAGTACTTC. It translates to CASSQEGTSGRSSYEQYF.

The CDR3 DNA sequence: TGCGCCAGTACCCCAGGGGGCGTGGGAGATACGCAGTATTTT. It codes for CASTPGGVGDTQYF. The chain carries TRBV5-1 and TRBJ2-3; the match to TRBD1 covers 8 bases. The CDR3 extends over 14 amino acids. Losses at the gene ends were 8 bases for V and 5 bases for J; bases not matched to a gene: 10. In germline, CDR1 is SGHRS, CDR2 YFSETQ.

Only one count was recorded for this clone. The chain combines TRBV6-6 with TRBJ2-1, with D possibly matching TRBD2 (5 bases). This CDR3 contains 15 residues. The germline V and J ends were trimmed by 5 bases and 3 bases, with 14 bases remaining between them. Germline CDR1 and CDR2: MNHNY and SVGAGI (reference sequence). CDR3 in amino acids: CASSLQDSYYNEQFF. The DNA of the CDR3 is TGTGCCAGCAGTCTCCAGGACTCGTACTACAATGAGCAGTTCTTC.

The chain joins TRBV10-3 to TRBJ1-1, with D possibly TRBD1 on 6 matching bases. CDR3 length equals 14 residues. Trimming left V 2 bases short and J 4 bases short, with 11 bases between. CDR1 and CDR2 (germline): ENHRY, SYGVKD. The CDR3 spells CAISEMGARTEAFF. The CDR3 DNA is TGTGCCATCAGTGAGATGGGGGCGCGCACTGAAGCTTTCTTT.

The V gene is TRBV7-3, the J gene TRBJ2-3, with 7 bases lining up with TRBD1. J lost 1 base, V lost 1 base, and 14 bases had no gene match. The CDR3 consists of 19 residues. In germline, CDR1 is SGHTA, CDR2 FQGTGA. Written as DNA, the CDR3 is TGTGCCAGCAGCTTAAATCCTACTGGACAGGTCCCGGGCACAGATACGCAGTATTTT. Protein sequence: CASSLNPTGQVPGTDTQYF. The full variable domain, completed using reference TRBV7-3 and TRBJ2-3, is GAGVSQTPSNKVTEKGKYVELRCDPISGHTALYWYRQSLGQGPEFLIYFQGTGAADDSGLPNDRFFAVRPEGSVSTLKIQRTERGDSAVYLCASSLNPTGQVPGTDTQYFGPGTRLTVL.

The table lists this clone with a few counts. This chain joins TRBV4-2 and TRBJ1-1, with TRBD1 as a possible D gene (5 bases). Germline CDR1 reads LGHNA; CDR2 reads YNFKEQ. CDR3 length: 15 amino acids. V lost 1 base to trimming and J lost 1 base, with 10 bases between them. CDR3 loop: CASSQVGGGNTEAFF. The CDR3 DNA follows: TGTGCCAGCAGCCAAGTTGGGGGGGGGAACACTGAAGCTTTCTTT.

The CDR3 spells CASSPQGVTETQYF. Written as DNA, the CDR3 is TGTGCCAGCAGTCCACAGGGGGTCACGGAGACCCAGTACTTC. The V gene is TRBV5-5, the J gene TRBJ2-5, with 8 bases lining up with TRBD1. V was pared by 5 bases and J by 5 bases, with 8 bases of the junction left unmatched. The CDR3 runs 14 residues. The V gene's germline CDR1 is SGHKS and CDR2 YYEKEE (reference sequence).

The rearrangement links TRBV5-1 to TRBJ1-5, with a possible D match to TRBD1 (5 bases). Germline loops: CDR1 SGHRS, CDR2 YFSETQ. The CDR3 has 15 residues. V was clipped by 0 bases and J by 6 bases, with 13 bases between them. The CDR3 bases are TGCGCCAGCAGCTTGGACAGGAAGGTTGGTCAGCCCCAGCATTTT. Its protein is CASSLDRKVGQPQHF.

The chain links TRBV7-2 to TRBJ2-3; 10 bases fit TRBD2. The CDR3 runs 16 residues. Trimming at V came to 4 bases and at J to 3 bases, leaving 7 bases not matched to a gene. The germline V gene has CDR1 SGHTA and CDR2 FQGNSA. The CDR3 is CASSYRPSGSTDTQYF. In nucleotides, the CDR3 is TGTGCCAGCAGCTACCGCCCTAGCGGGAGTACAGATACGCAGTATTTT.

The V call is TRBV19, the J call TRBJ2-7; TRBD1 matches 8 bases. Germline V gene lookup returns CDR1 LNHDA and CDR2 SQIVND (reference sequence). After removal of 7 bases from V and 5 bases from J, the junction contained 4 bases not matched to a gene. CDR3 length equals 12 residues. DNA of the CDR3: TGTGCCAGTAACGACAGGGGACACGAGCAGTACTTC. It translates to CASNDRGHEQYF. Full variable domain (rest looked up from reference TRBV19 and TRBJ2-7): DGGITQSPKYLFRKEGQNVTLSCEQNLNHDAMYWYRQDPGQGLRLIYYSQIVNDFQKGDIAEGYSVSREKKESFPLTVTSAQKNPTAFYLCASNDRGHEQYFGPGTRLTVT.

This chain connects TRBV27 to TRBJ2-5; 7 nucleotides match TRBD1. TRBJ2-7 explains the end of the DNA better; the J call may be wrong. Germline CDR1 MNHEY, CDR2 SMNVEV (reference sequence). The CDR3 has 14 amino acids. In DNA form, the CDR3 reads TGTGCCAGCAGTGGATTTGACAGGGTGTACGAGCAGTACTTC. It codes for CASSGFDRVYEQYF.

V and J are TRBV14 and TRBJ1-2; D gene unclear. The CDR3 length is 13 residues. The V end lost 0 bases, the J end lost 4 bases, and 6 bases lay between the germline ends. The V gene's germline CDR1 is SGHDN and CDR2 FVKESK. The CDR3 DNA reads TGTGCCAGCAGCCAAGATCAGTCCTATGGCTACACCTTC. Translation: CASSQDQSYGYTF.

V gene TRBV28 combines with J gene TRBJ2-7; perhaps TRBD1 as D (6 bases). The CDR3 contains 15 residues. The V end was cut by 4 bases, the J end by 2 bases, with 15 bases between. Per the germline V gene, CDR1 is MDHEN and CDR2 is SYDVKM. CDR3 region: CASSSVRDTTYEQYF. CDR3 sequence (DNA): TGTGCCAGCAGTTCGGTCCGGGACACTACCTACGAGCAGTACTTC.